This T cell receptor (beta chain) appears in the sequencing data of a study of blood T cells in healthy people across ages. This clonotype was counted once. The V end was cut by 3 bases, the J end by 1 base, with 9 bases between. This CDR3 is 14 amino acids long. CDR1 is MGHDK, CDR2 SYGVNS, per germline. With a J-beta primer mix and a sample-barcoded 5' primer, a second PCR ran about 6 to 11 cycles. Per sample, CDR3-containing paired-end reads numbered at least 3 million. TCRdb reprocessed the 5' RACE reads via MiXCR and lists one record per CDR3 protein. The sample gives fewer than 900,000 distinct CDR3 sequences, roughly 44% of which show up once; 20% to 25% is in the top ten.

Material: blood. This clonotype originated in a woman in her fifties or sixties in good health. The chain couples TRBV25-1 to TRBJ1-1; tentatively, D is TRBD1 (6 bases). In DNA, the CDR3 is TGTGCCAGCAGTGACCCGACAGGGAACACTGAAGCTTTCTTT. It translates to CASSDPTGNTEAFF.